The rows below give T cell receptor beta chains drawn from one sample of a study of shared clonotypes between healthy human individuals. Here immunoSEQ multiplex PCR was the method, and the copy in TCRdb shows in-frame clones only, minus some. The table records about 490,000 clones, less than 80% of them present only once. The sample taken for sequencing was PBMCs. These receptors all stem from a woman aged 40 to 55 in good health. Some clones in this sample may be carry-over from other donors' samples. Each CDR3 is given with its conserved first and last residue. A D gene is named only where the DNA matches it firmly. For some rows the clone size is stated as once, few or many, or as a class when expanded; others skip it.

d_gene: NA
v_gene: TRBV14
j_gene: TRBJ1-2
abundance: NA
CDR3nt: TGTGCCAGCAGCCGGTCAGGGACCGATGGCTACACCTTC
CDR3aa: CASSRSGTDGYTF

d_gene: NA
v_gene: TRBV27
j_gene: TRBJ2-3
abundance: NA
CDR3nt: TGTGCCAGCAGTTTAGAGGTCCCTAGCACAGATACGCAGTATTTT
CDR3aa: CASSLEVPSTDTQYF

d_gene: TRBD2
v_gene: TRBV9
j_gene: TRBJ2-3
abundance: NA
CDR3nt: TGTGCCAGCAGCATTCGGACTAGCGGGAAGGATACGCAGTATTTT
CDR3aa: CASSIRTSGKDTQYF

d_gene: NA
v_gene: TRBV6-5
j_gene: TRBJ2-7
abundance: NA
CDR3nt: TGTGCCAGCAGTTACTCCCGGACACCGGTACTCTACGAGCAGTACTTC
CDR3aa: CASSYSRTPVLYEQYF

d_gene: TRBD1
v_gene: TRBV4-1
j_gene: TRBJ1-4
abundance: NA
CDR3nt: TGCGCCAGCAGCCTTACGGCAGGGGGCGCGGGGGGGACTAATGAAAAACTGTTTTTT
CDR3aa: CASSLTAGGAGGTNEKLFF

d_gene: TRBD2
v_gene: TRBV10-2
j_gene: TRBJ2-3
abundance: NA
CDR3nt: TGCGCCAGCAGACGACTAGCGGGAGGTTCAGATACGCAGTATTTT
CDR3aa: CASRRLAGGSDTQYF

d_gene: TRBD1
v_gene: TRBV30
j_gene: TRBJ2-1
abundance: NA
CDR3nt: TGTGCCTGGAGTGTACCCAGGACAGGAGGATCCAATGAGCAGTTCTTC
CDR3aa: CAWSVPRTGGSNEQFF

d_gene: NA
v_gene: TRBV19
j_gene: TRBJ2-2
abundance: NA
CDR3nt: TGTGCCAGTAGTACAAACCAGGACACGGAGAAACCCGGGGAGCTGTTTTTT
CDR3aa: CASSTNQDTEKPGELFF

d_gene: NA
v_gene: TRBV7-2
j_gene: TRBJ1-5
abundance: NA
CDR3nt: TGTGCCAGCAGCGGGAGAGGGGTTCGTCAGCCCCAGCATTTT
CDR3aa: CASSGRGVRQPQHF

d_gene: NA
v_gene: TRBV28
j_gene: TRBJ2-5
abundance: NA
CDR3nt: TGTGCCAGCAGTTTGCAACAGGGTGGAGAGACCCAGTACTTC
CDR3aa: CASSLQQGGETQYF

d_gene: NA
v_gene: TRBV28
j_gene: TRBJ1-1
abundance: NA
CDR3nt: TGTGCCAGCAGTTTACCGGGGGGGGCTTTCTTT
CDR3aa: CASSLPGGAFF

d_gene: TRBD1
v_gene: TRBV5-6
j_gene: TRBJ2-7
abundance: once
CDR3nt: TGTGCCAGCAGATCCAGACAGGGGGGGTCCGAGCAGTACTTC
CDR3aa: CASRSRQGGSEQYF

d_gene: TRBD1
v_gene: TRBV29-1
j_gene: TRBJ2-1
abundance: once
CDR3nt: TGCAGCGTCTCAGGGACAGGGAGCAACAATGAGCAGTTCTTC
CDR3aa: CSVSGTGSNNEQFF

d_gene: NA
v_gene: TRBV2
j_gene: TRBJ2-3
abundance: NA
CDR3nt: TGTGCCAGCAGTGATAGGGGGTACGCAGTTGGGGCGGATACGCAGTATTTT
CDR3aa: CASSDRGYAVGADTQYF

d_gene: NA
v_gene: TRBV7-6
j_gene: TRBJ2-7
abundance: NA
CDR3nt: TGTGCCAGCAGCTTCGGGGGCGCGGCCTACGAGCAGTACTTC
CDR3aa: CASSFGGAAYEQYF

d_gene: NA
v_gene: TRBV7-6
j_gene: TRBJ2-2
abundance: many
CDR3nt: TGTGCCAGCAGACCAGCGGAGTGGGACGGGAACACCGGGGAGCTGTTTTTT
CDR3aa: CASRPAEWDGNTGELFF

d_gene: NA
v_gene: TRBV5-1
j_gene: TRBJ2-1
abundance: NA
CDR3nt: TGCGCCAGCAGCTTGTGGGGGGACAATGAGCAGTTCTTC
CDR3aa: CASSLWGDNEQFF

d_gene: TRBD1
v_gene: TRBV13
j_gene: TRBJ2-7
abundance: NA
CDR3nt: TGTGCCAGCAGCTTACAGGGGGCGCGTTACGAGCAGTACTTC
CDR3aa: CASSLQGARYEQYF

d_gene: NA
v_gene: TRBV6-6
j_gene: TRBJ1-2
abundance: few
CDR3nt: TGTGCCAGCAGTCCTTTAGATGGCTACACCTTC
CDR3aa: CASSPLDGYTF

d_gene: TRBD2
v_gene: TRBV7-6
j_gene: TRBJ2-2
abundance: few
CDR3nt: TGTGCCAGCAGCGTTAGGACTAGTGGGACCGGGGAGCTGTTTTTT
CDR3aa: CASSVRTSGTGELFF

d_gene: TRBD2
v_gene: TRBV28
j_gene: TRBJ2-1
abundance: NA
CDR3nt: TGTGCCAGCAGTCCTGGCCCCGGGACTAGCGGGAGGAATGAGCAGTTCTTC
CDR3aa: CASSPGPGTSGRNEQFF

d_gene: NA
v_gene: TRBV19
j_gene: TRBJ1-2
abundance: NA
CDR3nt: TGTGCCAGCACGGACCCTACAGGGCGGTGCACCTTC
CDR3aa: CASTDPTGRCTF

d_gene: TRBD2
v_gene: TRBV28
j_gene: TRBJ2-1
abundance: NA
CDR3nt: TGTGCCAGCAGCCCTCCCGGCAGCGGGAGTTTGGATGAGCAGTTCTTC
CDR3aa: CASSPPGSGSLDEQFF

d_gene: TRBD1
v_gene: TRBV2
j_gene: TRBJ1-5
abundance: NA
CDR3nt: TGTGCCAGCAGACGAGGGACAGGGGCCGGTCAGCCCCAGCATTTT
CDR3aa: CASRRGTGAGQPQHF

d_gene: TRBD2
v_gene: TRBV7-2
j_gene: TRBJ2-7
abundance: once
CDR3nt: TGTGCCAGCAGCTTAGACGGGAGGGCCCTCGGGGACGAGCAGTACTTC
CDR3aa: CASSLDGRALGDEQYF

d_gene: NA
v_gene: TRBV25-1
j_gene: TRBJ1-5
abundance: once
CDR3nt: TGTGCCAGCAGTGGCTCAGGGGTCAATCAGCCCCAGCATTTT
CDR3aa: CASSGSGVNQPQHF

d_gene: TRBD2
v_gene: TRBV28
j_gene: TRBJ2-5
abundance: NA
CDR3nt: TGTGCCAGCAATCTAGCGGGAGGCCCCAAGACCCAGTACTTC
CDR3aa: CASNLAGGPKTQYF

d_gene: TRBD1
v_gene: TRBV5-1
j_gene: TRBJ2-1
abundance: NA
CDR3nt: TGCGCCAGCAGCCCGGGACAGGGTTTCAATGAGCAGTTCTTC
CDR3aa: CASSPGQGFNEQFF

d_gene: NA
v_gene: TRBV5-1
j_gene: TRBJ2-1
abundance: NA
CDR3nt: TGCGCCAGCAGCCCTGGGTGGGGCAATGAGCAGTTCTTC
CDR3aa: CASSPGWGNEQFF

d_gene: NA
v_gene: TRBV7-2
j_gene: TRBJ2-2
abundance: NA
CDR3nt: TGTGCCAGCAGCTTAGCAGTGTGGCAGGGAACCGGGGAGCTGTTTTTT
CDR3aa: CASSLAVWQGTGELFF

d_gene: NA
v_gene: TRBV2
j_gene: TRBJ2-3
abundance: NA
CDR3nt: TGTGCTACCAGACAGGAGAGCACAGATACGCAGTATTTT
CDR3aa: CATRQESTDTQYF

d_gene: NA
v_gene: TRBV4-1
j_gene: TRBJ2-1
abundance: NA
CDR3nt: TGCGCCAGCAGCCAAGTCGGCACGTACAATGAGCAGTTCTTC
CDR3aa: CASSQVGTYNEQFF

d_gene: TRBD2
v_gene: TRBV5-8
j_gene: TRBJ2-3
abundance: NA
CDR3nt: TGTGCCAGCAGCCAAGGGCGGGAGCCAGATACGCAGTATTTT
CDR3aa: CASSQGREPDTQYF

d_gene: TRBD1
v_gene: TRBV6-5
j_gene: TRBJ1-2
abundance: NA
CDR3nt: TGTGCCACCATTGACAGGGGTAGCTACACCTTC
CDR3aa: CATIDRGSYTF

d_gene: NA
v_gene: TRBV18
j_gene: TRBJ1-4
abundance: NA
CDR3nt: TGTGCCAGCTCACCACCGGAATCCCCAGGCTATAATGAAAAACTGTTTTTT
CDR3aa: CASSPPESPGYNEKLFF

d_gene: NA
v_gene: TRBV7-2
j_gene: TRBJ1-1
abundance: NA
CDR3nt: TGTGCCAGCAGCTTCTACAGGGAGAACACTGAAGCTTTCTTT
CDR3aa: CASSFYRENTEAFF

d_gene: NA
v_gene: TRBV7-2
j_gene: TRBJ2-7
abundance: NA
CDR3nt: TGTGCCAGCAGCTTAGCCAGGGCCCACTACGAGCAGTACTTC
CDR3aa: CASSLARAHYEQYF

d_gene: TRBD1
v_gene: TRBV13
j_gene: TRBJ2-7
abundance: NA
CDR3nt: TGTGCCAGCAGCAAGACGACAGGGTGGTACGAGCAGTACTTC
CDR3aa: CASSKTTGWYEQYF

d_gene: TRBD2
v_gene: TRBV30
j_gene: TRBJ2-1
abundance: few
CDR3nt: TGTGCCTGGAGTCCTGGACTAGCGGGAGGGCCGGATGAGCAGTTCTTC
CDR3aa: CAWSPGLAGGPDEQFF

d_gene: TRBD2
v_gene: TRBV4-2
j_gene: TRBJ2-1
abundance: NA
CDR3nt: TGTGCCAGCAGCCAAGATGGGGCTGTCGCGGGAGGGCGGGGGCAGTTCTTC
CDR3aa: CASSQDGAVAGGRGQFF